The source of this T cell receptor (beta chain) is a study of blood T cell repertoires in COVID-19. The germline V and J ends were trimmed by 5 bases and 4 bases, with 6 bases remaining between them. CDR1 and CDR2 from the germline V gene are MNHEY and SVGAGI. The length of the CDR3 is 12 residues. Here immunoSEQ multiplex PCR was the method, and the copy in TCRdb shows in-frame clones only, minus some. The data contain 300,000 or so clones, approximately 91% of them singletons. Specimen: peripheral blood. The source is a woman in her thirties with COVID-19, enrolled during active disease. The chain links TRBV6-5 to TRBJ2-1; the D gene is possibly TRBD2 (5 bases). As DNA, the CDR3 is TGTGCCAGCAGTCCGGGGTACAATGAGCAGTTCTTC. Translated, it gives CASSPGYNEQFF.